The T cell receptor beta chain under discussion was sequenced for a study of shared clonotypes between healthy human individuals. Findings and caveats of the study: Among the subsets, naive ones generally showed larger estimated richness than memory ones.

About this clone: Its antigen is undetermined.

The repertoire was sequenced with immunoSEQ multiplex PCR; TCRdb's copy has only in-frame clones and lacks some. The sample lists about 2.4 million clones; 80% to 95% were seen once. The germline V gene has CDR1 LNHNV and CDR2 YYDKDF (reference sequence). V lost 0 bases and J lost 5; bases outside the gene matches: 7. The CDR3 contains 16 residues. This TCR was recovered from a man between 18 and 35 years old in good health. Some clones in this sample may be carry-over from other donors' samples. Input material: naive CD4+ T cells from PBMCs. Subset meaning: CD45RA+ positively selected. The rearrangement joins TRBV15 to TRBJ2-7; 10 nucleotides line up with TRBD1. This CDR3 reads CATSRDKGTGDHEQYF. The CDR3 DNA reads TGTGCCACCAGCAGAGATAAGGGGACAGGGGACCACGAGCAGTACTTC.